This entry describes one T cell receptor (beta chain). The antigen it binds to is not known. Per-base qualities were not stored, and no clone one base away is much larger. Reading the label with the study, this specimen's treatment or condition is: in vitro stimulation with specific CMV peptide epitopes to enrich CMV-specific T cells. The germline V and J ends show losses of 3 bases and 8 bases respectively, and no gene match explains 7 bases of the junction. Reading the germline V gene (reference sequence) gives CDR1 DFQATT and CDR2 SNEGSKA. Reading from cysteine to phenylalanine, the CDR3 counts 13 amino acids. The only DNA kept is the CDR3, 39 bases in frame from the first base. This sample stems from a study of T cell repertoires in cytomegalovirus infection (dated by TCRdb to the late 2010s). In terms of the full investigation: Peptide stimulations targeted recently identified HLA-C-restricted CMV epitopes, whose presentation resists viral immunomodulation, together with well-studied HLA-B-restricted epitopes. Donor HLA type was relevant to the analysis, because carriage of CMV infection together with the matching HLA type was indicated by public TCR beta signatures.

Broader findings and caveats from the paper: In the ex vivo response, HLA-C-restricted CMV-specific TCR beta clonotypes were dominant, and in two of eight donors the single most frequent clonotype came from this HLA-C-restricted group. In both this cohort and an independent 352-donor cohort, the cumulative frequency of public TCR beta family members distinguished carriers of CMV infection plus the relevant HLA type.

Sequenced using an Illumina HiSeq 1500. Using fastp trimming at Q25 and MiXCR clonotype assembly, TCRdb reanalyzed the public sequencing data and kept in-frame beta chains. For every CDR3 protein sequence, its rows merge into one entry that carries the most common genes and DNA. In all, the sample holds hundreds of thousands of distinct CDR3 sequences, and 25% to 30% of those were seen once. Of the sample, roughly 20% falls within the top ten clones. The clonotype originates from a human donor in good health (CMV status not recorded). Some clones in this sample may be carry-over from other donors' samples. The chain was built from TRBV20-1 and TRBJ1-2; 9 bases in the junction line up with TRBD1. The sample consisted of cultured PBMCs, taken from culture after CMV antigen stimulation. The CDR3 loop reads CSASGQGNWGYTF. The DNA sequence is TGCAGTGCTAGCGGACAGGGGAATTGGGGCTACACCTTC.